These 18 T cell receptor beta chains share one sample of origin, sequenced in a study of long-term antiretroviral therapy in people with HIV. Investigators performed immunoSEQ version v3.0 at survey level. Generated by immunoSEQ multiplex PCR, the TCRdb table keeps only in-frame clones and is missing some. This sample has 20,000 to 25,000 clones; roughly 84% occur once, and the top ten carry 9.5% to 12%. The material sequenced was unsorted PBMCs, taken 2.4 years after starting antiretroviral therapy. These receptors were collected from a man aged 40-55 years with HIV.

The chain links TRBV7-2 to TRBJ2-1, with TRBD2 as a possible D gene (6 bases). This CDR3 is built from 16 residues. V was clipped by 5 bases and J by 0 bases, with 14 bases between them. In germline, CDR1 is SGHTA, CDR2 FQGNSA. Here the CDR3 reads CASSETRGSSYNEQFF. CDR3 sequence (DNA): TGTGCCAGCAGCGAGACGCGGGGAAGCTCCTACAATGAGCAGTTCTTC. Variable domain in full (rest from reference TRBV7-2 and TRBJ2-1): GAGVSQSPSNKVTEKGKDVELRCDPISGHTALYWYRQSLGQGLEFLIYFQGNSAPDKSGLPSDRFSAERTGGSVSTLTIQRTQQEDSAVYLCASSETRGSSYNEQFFGPGTRLTVL.

The chain couples TRBV27 to TRBJ2-7, with TRBD1 identical over 8 bases. The length of the CDR3 is 15 residues. Germline V gives CDR1 MNHEY, CDR2 SMNVEV (reference sequence). The junction had 8 bases not matched to a gene; V was cut back by 2 bases and J by 5 bases. CDR3 nucleotides: TGTGCCAGCAGTTTAAGCAGGGGGCTCCTGAACGAGCAGTACTTC. Its translation is CASSLSRGLLNEQYF.

This clone occurred once. The V and J genes are TRBV5-1 and TRBJ2-7, with 7 bases lining up with TRBD2. Trimming took 3 bases from V and 6 from J; bases not matched to a gene: 15. The CDR3 has 16 residues. Germline CDR1 is SGHRS and CDR2 is YFSETQ. The CDR3 nucleotides are TGCGCCAGCAGCTCCGACACCGGGGGGACCTTTCTCGAGCAGTACTTC. Residues: CASSSDTGGTFLEQYF.

This chain links TRBV2 with TRBJ1-5; D is unclear. Trimming pared 7 bases from V and 3 bases from J, leaving 16 bases between. Germline CDR1 and CDR2: SNHLY and FYNNEI. The CDR3 is 15 amino acids. The chain's CDR3 is CASKLMATVNQPQHF. The CDR3 region has the DNA TGTGCCAGCAAATTAATGGCCACGGTCAATCAGCCCCAGCATTTT.

This chain connects TRBV4-1 to TRBJ2-2; 8 bases align to TRBD1. From germline, CDR1 is MGHRA and CDR2 YSYEKL. The CDR3 length is 17 residues. V lost 0 bases and J lost 5; bases outside the gene matches: 8. CDR3 bases: TGCGCCAGCAGCCAAGAGAGGCAGGGGGCATGGACCGGGGAGCTGTTTTTT. This sequence encodes CASSQERQGAWTGELFF.

The CDR3 sequence is CASSEGRGGYGYTF. As DNA, the CDR3 is TGTGCCAGCAGTGAGGGTCGGGGCGGGTATGGCTACACCTTC. The chain recombines TRBV6-1 with TRBJ1-2, with D maybe TRBD1 (5 bases). The length of the CDR3 is 14 residues. The germline V and J ends were trimmed by 3 bases and 5 bases, with 13 bases remaining between them. Per the germline V gene, CDR1 is MNHNS and CDR2 is SASEGT.

The chain recombines TRBV19 with TRBJ1-2; D call uncertain. The CDR3 has 11 amino acids. CDR1 is LNHDA and CDR2 is SQIVND in the germline V gene (reference sequence). V lost 5 bases to trimming and J lost 14 bases, with 15 bases between them. The CDR3 region is CASSSQGGRTF. CDR3 bases: TGTGCCAGTAGTTCCCAAGGTGGAAGAACCTTC.

J is TRBJ2-7 and V is TRBV28; the match to TRBD2 covers 12 bases. V lost 6 bases, J lost 1 base, and 4 bases stayed unmatched. There are 15 residues in the CDR3. The germline gives CDR1 MDHEN, CDR2 SYDVKM. This CDR3 reads CASSPLAGGSYEQYF. CDR3 nucleotides: TGTGCCAGCAGCCCACTAGCGGGAGGTTCCTACGAGCAGTACTTC.

The genes are TRBV2 and TRBJ2-7; 9 nucleotides match TRBD1. The trim removed 5 bases at V and 3 bases at J, leaving 5 bases unmatched. Germline assignment: CDR1 SNHLY and CDR2 FYNNEI. There are 14 residues in the CDR3. The CDR3 is CASSSGQGFYEQYF. The CDR3 nucleotides read TGTGCCAGCAGTTCGGGACAGGGATTCTACGAGCAGTACTTC. Supplemented by reference TRBV2 and TRBJ2-7, the full variable domain reads EPEVTQTPSHQVTQMGQEVILRCVPISNHLYFYWYRQILGQKVEFLVSFYNNEISEKSEIFDDQFSVERPDGSNFTLKIRSTKLEDSAMYFCASSSGQGFYEQYFGPGTRLTVT.

The V call is TRBV19, the J call TRBJ2-7, with 10 positions matching TRBD1. The CDR3 covers 13 residues. Germline CDR1 reads LNHDA; CDR2 reads SQIVND (reference sequence). The ends lost 10 bases at V and 6 bases at J; junction bases unmatched: 9. CDR3 residues: CATSDRGLGEQYF. CDR3 DNA: TGTGCCACCAGCGACAGGGGGCTAGGCGAGCAGTACTTC.

The V and J genes are TRBV5-1 and TRBJ2-1; D perhaps matches TRBD2 (7 bases). CDR1 SGHRS and CDR2 YFSETQ come from the germline V gene. Trimming took 0 bases from V and 3 from J, leaving 13 bases between them. This CDR3 spans 16 amino acids. The CDR3 DNA sequence: TGCGCCAGCAGCTTGGTTGCGGGGGCGATCTACAATGAGCAGTTCTTC. It codes for CASSLVAGAIYNEQFF.

V and J are TRBV7-2 and TRBJ2-3; the match to TRBD2 covers 8 bases. Germline CDR1 reads SGHTA; CDR2 reads FQGNSA. J was trimmed by 6 bases and V by 5 bases; bases with no gene match: 4. The CDR3 length is 13 residues. In DNA, the CDR3 is TGTGCCAGCAGCCGGGAGGGCAGGGATACGCAGTATTTT. This gives the protein CASSREGRDTQYF.

The chain joins TRBV9 to TRBJ2-7; 10 bases are shared with TRBD1. From germline, CDR1 is SGDLS and CDR2 YYNGEE. V was clipped by 4 bases and J by 5 bases; unmatched bases: 6. The CDR3 length is 14 residues. The CDR3 is CASSNPGQGNEQYF. The CDR3 nucleotides are TGTGCCAGCAGCAATCCGGGACAGGGGAACGAGCAGTACTTC. The full variable domain, completed using reference TRBV9 and TRBJ2-7, is DSGVTQTPKHLITATGQRVTLRCSPRSGDLSVYWYQQSLDQGLQFLIQYYNGEERAKGNILERFSAQQFPDLHSELNLSSLELGDSALYFCASSNPGQGNEQYFGPGTRLTVT.

This clone was counted once. This chain connects TRBV10-1 to TRBJ2-3, with D possibly being TRBD1 or TRBD2 (6 bases each). Germline CDR1 reads WNHNN; CDR2 reads SYGVQD (reference sequence). V gave up 9 bases and J gave up 2 bases, with 12 bases separating them. This CDR3 is 13 amino acids long. CDR3 protein: CASAGGYTDTQYF. The CDR3 DNA sequence: TGCGCCAGTGCCGGGGGCTACACAGATACGCAGTATTTT.

This clone was observed a few times. V usage is TRBV6-4 and J usage is TRBJ2-1, with TRBD1 as a possible D gene (5 bases). The CDR3 spans 14 residues. Trimming pared 1 base from V and 7 bases from J, leaving 11 bases between. Germline CDR1 reads MRHNA; CDR2 reads SNTAGT. Here the CDR3 reads CASSDFSKGNEQFF. CDR3 DNA sequence: TGTGCCAGCAGTGACTTCTCAAAGGGGAATGAGCAGTTCTTC.

CDR3 amino acids: CASSLDGAFTGELFF. The CDR3 DNA reads as TGTGCCAGCAGCCTCGATGGAGCCTTCACCGGGGAGCTGTTTTTT. The chain has TRBV6-5 and TRBJ2-2, with no clear D. Germline V gene sequence: CDR1 MNHEY, CDR2 SVGAGI. V was pared by 6 bases and J by 4 bases, with 15 bases between. The CDR3 length is 15 residues.

This chain uses TRBV10-3 with TRBJ1-1; D is undetermined. The CDR3 covers 14 residues. Germline loops: CDR1 ENHRY, CDR2 SYGVKD. The V gene lost 1 base and the J gene lost 1 base, with 7 bases spanning the gap. Here the CDR3 DNA reads TGTGCCATCAGTGAGTGGGAATCGAACACTGAAGCTTTCTTT. Encoded protein: CAISEWESNTEAFF.

This clone occurred a few times. The genes are TRBV4-2 and TRBJ2-7; 7 nucleotides match TRBD2. Germline V CDR1 and CDR2: LGHNA, YNFKEQ. This CDR3 has 15 amino acids. Trimming at V came to 1 base and at J to 3 bases, leaving 6 bases not matched to a gene. In DNA, the CDR3 is TGTGCCAGCAGCCAAGGGGGAGGGAGAAACTACGAGCAGTACTTC. It codes for CASSQGGGRNYEQYF.